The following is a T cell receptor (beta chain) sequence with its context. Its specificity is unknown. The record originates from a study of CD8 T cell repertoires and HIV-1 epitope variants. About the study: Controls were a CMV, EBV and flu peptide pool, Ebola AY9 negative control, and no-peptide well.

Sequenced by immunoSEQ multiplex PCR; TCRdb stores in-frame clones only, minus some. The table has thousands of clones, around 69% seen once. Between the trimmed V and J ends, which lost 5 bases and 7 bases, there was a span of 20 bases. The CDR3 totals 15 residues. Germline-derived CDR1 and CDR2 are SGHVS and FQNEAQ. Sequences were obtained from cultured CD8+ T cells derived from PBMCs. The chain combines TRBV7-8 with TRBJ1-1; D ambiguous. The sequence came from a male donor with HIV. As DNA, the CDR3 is TGTGCCAGCAGCCCCGGCCTCGGTGGAGTAGGTGAAGCTTTCTTT. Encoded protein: CASSPGLGGVGEAFF. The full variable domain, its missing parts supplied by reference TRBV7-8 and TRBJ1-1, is GAGVSQSPRYKVAKRGQDVALRCDPISGHVSLFWYQQALGQGPEFLTYFQNEAQLDKSGLPSDRFFAERPEGSVSTLKIQRTQQEDSAVYLCASSPGLGGVGEAFFGQGTRLTVV.